The 25 T cell receptor beta chains reported below all come from one sample, sequenced in a study of circulating and synovial CD4+ cells in juvenile arthritis. This table comes from immunoSEQ multiplex PCR, and its TCRdb copy is limited to in-frame clones, with some not included. The repertoire holds 30,000 to 40,000 clones, nearly 95% seen once, with around 0.68% in the top ten. Input material: CD4+ T cells from blood. The receptors were gathered from a human donor with juvenile idiopathic arthritis.

This clone occurred a few times. The chain has TRBV4-1 and TRBJ1-3; TRBD1 agrees at 8 bases. V gave up 2 bases and J gave up 0 bases; unmatched junction bases: 6. This CDR3 region has 17 residues. Germline assignment: CDR1 MGHRA and CDR2 YSYEKL. The CDR3 sequence: CASSQQGTGISGNTIYF. The CDR3 DNA is TGCGCCAGCAGCCAACAAGGGACAGGCATCTCTGGAAACACCATATATTTT.

V and J are TRBV9 and TRBJ2-1; 7 bases map to TRBD2. The V gene end was trimmed by 0 bases and the J gene end by 4 bases; junction bases not matched to a gene: 4. Germline V lookup: CDR1 SGDLS, CDR2 YYNGEE. This CDR3 is built from 15 residues. CDR3 region: CASSVDPAGYNEQFF. The CDR3 bases are TGTGCCAGCAGCGTAGATCCAGCGGGATACAATGAGCAGTTCTTC.

The V call is TRBV6-5, the J call TRBJ1-1; 9 bases are shared with TRBD1. The CDR3 has 13 residues. J was trimmed by 7 bases and V by 5 bases; bases with no gene match: 5. Germline CDR1 MNHEY, CDR2 SVGAGI. This CDR3 is CASSGNRGREAFF. The CDR3 bases are TGTGCCAGCAGTGGGAACAGGGGGCGTGAAGCTTTCTTT.

The chain couples TRBV7-8 to TRBJ2-7; a possible D gene is TRBD2 (5 bases). This CDR3 is built from 15 residues. V dropped 5 bases and J dropped 1 base, with 15 bases sitting between them. CDR1 and CDR2 from the germline V gene are SGHVS and FQNEAQ. Here the CDR3 reads CASSVPTAGSYEQYF. CDR3 nucleotides: TGTGCCAGCAGCGTCCCAACGGCGGGTTCCTACGAGCAGTACTTC.

The chain employs TRBV6-6 and TRBJ1-1; possibly TRBD1 for D (5 bases). Trimming removed 2 bases at V and 11 bases at J, with 18 bases between. Germline CDR1 reads MNHNY; CDR2 reads SVGAGI (reference sequence). The CDR3 extends over 14 amino acids. The DNA for the CDR3 is TGTGCCAGCAGTTACGGGCCGACAGATAATCGGGCTTTCTTT. Translating gives CASSYGPTDNRAFF.

The gene calls are TRBV2 and TRBJ1-5; 10 bases map to TRBD1. This CDR3 comprises 16 residues. Trimming removed 6 bases from V and 1 base from J; junction bases left unmatched: 6. Germline V gene lookup returns CDR1 SNHLY and CDR2 FYNNEI. The CDR3 DNA follows: TGTGCCAGCAGAGACGACAGGGGGCGAAGCAATCAGCCCCAGCATTTT. It encodes CASRDDRGRSNQPQHF.

The count of this clone is one. The rearrangement links TRBV15 to TRBJ1-5, with D perhaps TRBD1 (5 bases). Germline V lookup: CDR1 LNHNV, CDR2 YYDKDF (reference sequence). The CDR3 sequence is 16 residues long. With 0 bases removed from V and 0 bases from J, the gap between germline ends came to 9 bases. The CDR3 sequence: CATSRDRQYSNQPQHF. The CDR3, as DNA: TGTGCCACCAGCAGAGATCGACAGTATAGCAATCAGCCCCAGCATTTT.

The V and J genes are TRBV7-9 and TRBJ2-3; 11 nucleotides match TRBD2. J was trimmed by 0 bases and V by 7 bases; bases with no gene match: 9. The CDR3 is made up of 17 amino acids. Germline CDR1 is SEHNR and CDR2 is FQNEAQ (reference sequence). In DNA form, the CDR3 reads TGTGCCAGCAACCCCCCCTTAGCGGGAGGGAGCACAGATACGCAGTATTTT. This gives the protein CASNPPLAGGSTDTQYF.

This rearrangement joins TRBV5-1 to TRBJ2-3; TRBD1 matches at 8 bases. The CDR3 extends over 14 amino acids. Germline loops: CDR1 SGHRS, CDR2 YFSETQ. The V gene end was trimmed by 4 bases and the J gene end by 4 bases; junction bases not matched to a gene: 5. CDR3 protein: CASSIRQGPDTQYF. For the CDR3, the DNA is TGCGCCAGCAGCATAAGACAGGGGCCAGATACGCAGTATTTT.

The J gene is TRBJ2-7, the V gene TRBV30, with 11 bases identical to TRBD1. The CDR3 loop spans 15 amino acids. Trimming removed 5 bases from V and 1 base from J; junction bases left unmatched: 7. Germline lookup yields CDR1 GTSNPN and CDR2 SVGIG (reference sequence). The CDR3 nucleotides read TGTGCCTGGGTTACCGGGACAGGGGGGTCCTACGAGCAGTACTTC. Protein: CAWVTGTGGSYEQYF.

The V call is TRBV27, the J call TRBJ2-5, with 8 bases lining up with TRBD1. The CDR3 loop spans 15 amino acids. The V segment lost 2 bases and the J segment 0 bases; nucleotides outside the gene matches: 2. Germline V gene data show CDR1 as MNHEY and CDR2 as SMNVEV (reference sequence). The CDR3 reads CASSLGDRHQETQYF. The CDR3 DNA reads TGTGCCAGCAGTTTAGGGGACAGGCACCAAGAGACCCAGTACTTC.

The gene calls are TRBV18 and TRBJ2-7; 7 bases match TRBD1. Trimming removed 2 bases from V and 0 bases from J; junction bases left unmatched: 1. This CDR3 region has 14 residues. The germline V gene has CDR1 KGHSH and CDR2 LQKENI. The CDR3 DNA reads as TGTGCCAGCTCACCAGGGACAGACTCCTACGAGCAGTACTTC. This sequence encodes CASSPGTDSYEQYF.

The chain links TRBV7-9 to TRBJ2-5; D is possibly TRBD1 (6 bases). The V end was cut by 5 bases, the J end by 1 base, with 14 bases between. From germline, CDR1 is SEHNR and CDR2 FQNEAQ (reference sequence). The CDR3 length is 15 residues. Written as DNA, the CDR3 is TGTGCCAGCAGCGTGGAATCAGGGGCCCAAGAGACCCAGTACTTC. This encodes CASSVESGAQETQYF. Complete variable domain (other parts from reference TRBV7-9 and TRBJ2-5): DTGVSQNPRHKITKRGQNVTFRCDPISEHNRLYWYRQTLGQGPEFLTYFQNEAQLEKSRLLSDRFSAERPKGSFSTLEIQRTEQGDSAMYLCASSVESGAQETQYFGPGTRLLVL.

The chain carries TRBV12-5 and TRBJ1-2, with TRBD1 as a possible D gene (5 bases). The CDR3 totals 15 residues. Germline values: CDR1 LGHNT, CDR2 FRNRAP. The germline V and J ends were trimmed by 1 base and 0 bases, with 9 bases remaining between them. The CDR3 region has the DNA TGTGCTAGTGGTTTGGGACAGCCCTCTAACTATGGCTACACCTTC. It codes for CASGLGQPSNYGYTF. The full variable domain, completed using reference TRBV12-5 and TRBJ1-2, is DARVTQTPRHKVTEMGQEVTMRCQPILGHNTVFWYRQTMMQGLELLAYFRNRAPLDDSGMPKDRFSAEMPDATLATLKIQPSEPRDSAVYFCASGLGQPSNYGYTFGSGTRLTVV.

This sequence joins TRBV27 and TRBJ1-1; D is perhaps TRBD1 (6 bases). The V gene's germline CDR1 is MNHEY and CDR2 SMNVEV (reference sequence). This CDR3 has 14 residues. Trimming pared 2 bases from V and 4 bases from J, leaving 11 bases between. DNA for the CDR3: TGTGCCAGCAGTTTAGGATACAGGGCCACTGAAGCTTTCTTT. Its translation is CASSLGYRATEAFF.

CDR3 in DNA: TGTGCCACCCACCCATCTGGCAGTATCTCCTACAATGAGCAGTTCTTC. Translation gives CATHPSGSISYNEQFF. This chain links TRBV5-4 with TRBJ2-1; D not certain. Germline V gene sequence: CDR1 SGHNT, CDR2 YYREEE (reference sequence). Trimming left V 9 bases short and J 0 bases short, with 19 bases between. The CDR3 has 16 residues. The full variable domain, completed using reference TRBV5-4 and TRBJ2-1, is ETGVTQSPTHLIKTRGQQVTLRCSSQSGHNTVSWYQQALGQGPQFIFQYYREEENGRGNFPPRFSGLQFPNYSSELNVNALELDDSALYLCATHPSGSISYNEQFFGPGTRLTVL.

This clone was counted a single time. The chain links TRBV5-6 to TRBJ2-5; 10 bases agree with TRBD1. The germline V gene has CDR1 SGHDT and CDR2 YYEEEE. The CDR3 consists of 15 residues. The J segment lost 7 bases and the V segment lost 2 bases, leaving 8 bases of the junction unmatched. The CDR3 loop reads CASSLPGTGVATQYF. Written as DNA, the CDR3 is TGTGCCAGCAGCTTACCCGGGACAGGGGTAGCGACCCAGTACTTC.

The chain couples TRBV6-1 to TRBJ2-3, with 10 bases matching TRBD2. CDR1 is MNHNS and CDR2 is SASEGT in the germline V gene. The ends lost 5 bases at V and 9 bases at J; junction bases unmatched: 8. The CDR3 contains 14 residues. CDR3 region: CASSSSGGALTQYF. CDR3 bases: TGTGCCAGCAGTTCCAGCGGGGGGGCCTTAACGCAGTATTTT.

The chain has TRBV6-6 and TRBJ1-3; a weak D match, TRBD1 (6 bases). The CDR3 runs to 15 residues. Germline V gives CDR1 MNHNY, CDR2 SVGAGI (reference sequence). The V end lost 5 bases, the J end lost 3 bases, and 14 bases lay between the germline ends. This chain's CDR3 is CASSPRTVYGNTIYF. For the CDR3, the DNA is TGTGCCAGCAGTCCCCGGACAGTGTATGGAAACACCATATATTTT.

The CDR3, as DNA: TGTGCCAGCAGCCCTGGGACACCCTCCTACAATGAGCAGTTCTTC. Translation: CASSPGTPSYNEQFF. The V gene is TRBV9, the J gene TRBJ2-1, with D possibly TRBD1 on 6 matching bases. The CDR3 extends over 15 amino acids. Germline loops: CDR1 SGDLS, CDR2 YYNGEE. V was cut by 4 bases and J by 0 bases, with 11 bases left in between.

The chain uses TRBV28 and TRBJ2-5, with TRBD2 matching 9 bases. The end of the DNA fits TRBJ2-7 better, so the J call may be wrong. Germline V CDR1 and CDR2: MDHEN, SYDVKM. The CDR3 consists of 14 residues. Written as DNA, the CDR3 is TGTGCCAGCAGACAGACTAGCGGCACCTACGAGCAGTACTTC. This gives the protein CASRQTSGTYEQYF.

The chain links TRBV10-1 to TRBJ2-3; 14 bases fit TRBD2. Trimming cost V 2 bases and J 7 bases; bases outside gene matches: 2. The CDR3 has 15 residues. Germline lookup yields CDR1 WNHNN and CDR2 SYGVQD (reference sequence). CDR3 protein: CASSEGTSGSYTQYF. CDR3 in DNA: TGCGCCAGCAGTGAGGGGACTAGCGGGAGTTATACGCAGTATTTT.

J is TRBJ2-5 and V is TRBV9, with D possibly matching TRBD1 (6 bases). The CDR3 has 15 residues. V lost 4 bases and J lost 2, with 15 bases in between. CDR1 and CDR2 (germline): SGDLS, YYNGEE. Here the CDR3 DNA reads TGTGCCAGCAGCCCCCAGGGGCGCGGACAAGAGACCCAGTACTTC. It encodes CASSPQGRGQETQYF.

V gene TRBV28 combines with J gene TRBJ2-2; no definite D call. The germline V and J ends were trimmed by 6 bases and 2 bases, with 7 bases remaining between them. CDR1 MDHEN and CDR2 SYDVKM come from the germline V gene. The CDR3 runs to 13 residues. Written as DNA, the CDR3 is TGTGCCAGCAGCTTCAGAAACACCGGGGAGCTGTTTTTT. Residues: CASSFRNTGELFF. Complete variable domain (other parts from reference TRBV28 and TRBJ2-2): DVKVTQSSRYLVKRTGEKVFLECVQDMDHENMFWYRQDPGLGLRLIYFSYDVKMKEKGDIPEGYSVSREKKERFSLILESASTNQTSMYLCASSFRNTGELFFGEGSRLTVL.

The rearrangement uses TRBV6-1 and TRBJ2-4; maybe TRBD1 (6 bases). Germline V CDR1 and CDR2: MNHNS, SASEGT. This CDR3 is built from 16 residues. V was pared by 6 bases and J by 1 base, with 16 bases between. The CDR3 DNA sequence: TGTGCCAGCAGAGAAACAGGGTGGGGGGCCAAAAACATTCAGTACTTC. Translating it yields CASRETGWGAKNIQYF.